The 9 T cell receptor beta chains below were found in one sample sequenced in a study of T cell responses to AZD1222 COVID-19 vaccine. Repertoires were generated with immunoSEQ multiplex PCR, while TCRdb's copy carries only in-frame clones and drops some. Of 150,000 or so clones detected, approximately 91% appear once; the ten largest clones hold under 1.5%. Sequenced here: peripheral blood, sampled 28 days after the second AZD1222 dose. All receptors derive from an adult who received the AZD1222 COVID-19 vaccine.

This chain joins TRBV5-1 and TRBJ1-2; 10 bases map to TRBD1. Trimming at V came to 5 bases and at J to 7 bases, leaving 17 bases not matched to a gene. CDR3 size: 17 residues. CDR1 and CDR2 (germline): SGHRS, YFSETQ. CDR3 in amino acids: CASRTGTGAATMFGYTF. In DNA form, the CDR3 reads TGCGCCAGCAGGACCGGGACAGGGGCAGCAACTATGTTTGGCTACACCTTC.

The CDR3 sequence is CASTLSLDSNYGYTF. CDR3 in DNA: TGTGCCAGCACCCTTAGCCTAGACAGTAACTATGGCTACACCTTC. V usage is TRBV27 and J usage is TRBJ1-2; tentatively, D is TRBD1 (5 bases). The ends were cut back, 7 bases at V and 1 base at J, with 16 bases in the middle. The germline gives CDR1 MNHEY, CDR2 SMNVEV (reference sequence). CDR3 length: 15 residues.

The genes are TRBV24-1 and TRBJ2-3; the match to TRBD1 covers 9 bases. V dropped 4 bases and J dropped 5; count of bases not matched to a gene: 3. CDR1 is KGHDR and CDR2 is SFDVKD in the germline V gene. The CDR3 consists of 14 residues. CDR3 in DNA: TGTGCCACCAGTGACAACAGGGGGCGAGATACGCAGTATTTT. Translation: CATSDNRGRDTQYF.

The chain combines TRBV9 with TRBJ1-1; 7 bases map to TRBD1. CDR3 length: 14 amino acids. Per germline, CDR1 SGDLS and CDR2 YYNGEE. After removal of 3 bases from V and 5 bases from J, the junction contained 7 bases not matched to a gene. CDR3 amino acids: CASSGQGSKTEAFF. Written as DNA, the CDR3 is TGTGCCAGCAGCGGACAGGGTTCAAAGACTGAAGCTTTCTTT.

The J gene is TRBJ1-1, the V gene TRBV4-1, with D possibly TRBD1 on 5 matching bases. Germline CDR1 reads MGHRA; CDR2 reads YSYEKL. The CDR3 extends over 15 amino acids. Trimming removed 1 base at V and 0 bases at J, with 9 bases between. Here the CDR3 DNA reads TGCGCCAGCAGCCAAGGACAGACTATGAACACTGAAGCTTTCTTT. It translates to CASSQGQTMNTEAFF.

A single count supports this clone. J is TRBJ1-1 and V is TRBV6-5; tentatively, D is TRBD1 (5 bases). The germline V gene has CDR1 MNHEY and CDR2 SVGAGI. The CDR3 is made up of 13 amino acids. The germline V and J ends were trimmed by 6 bases and 1 base, with 9 bases remaining between them. The CDR3 reads CASRSDRNTEAFF. The CDR3 nucleotides read TGTGCCAGCAGATCCGACAGGAACACTGAAGCTTTCTTT.

The J gene is TRBJ2-2, the V gene TRBV11-3, with TRBD2 matching over 9 bases. With 0 bases clipped from V and 8 bases from J, the junction kept 4 bases outside the gene matches. Germline assignment: CDR1 SGHNT and CDR2 YENEEA. This CDR3 is built from 15 residues. CDR3 bases: TGTGCCAGCAGCTTAGATCCAGCGGGAGGTGGGGAGCTGTTTTTT. Its translation: CASSLDPAGGGELFF.

This rearrangement joins TRBV12-3 or TRBV12-4 to TRBJ1-4, with unresolved D. The CDR3 sequence is 12 residues long. V was pared by 6 bases and J by 3 bases, with 5 bases between. The CDR3 DNA is TGTGCCAGCAGGGAGCCTAATGAAAAACTGTTTTTT. It encodes CASREPNEKLFF.

This rearrangement joins TRBV13 to TRBJ1-6; 7 nucleotides align to TRBD1. Germline V gene sequence: CDR1 PRHDT, CDR2 FYEKMQ (reference sequence). The CDR3 has 16 amino acids. The V and J ends lost 5 bases and 10 bases, in that order; junction bases with no gene match: 14. The CDR3 bases are TGTGCCAGCAGCGCCCTGTTCGACAGGGAAAAGTCACCCCTCCACTTT. The encoded protein is CASSALFDREKSPLHF.